These 20 T cell receptor beta chains originate from one sample sequenced in a study of cytomegalovirus exposure and HLA in healthy donors. Primers for the PCR totalled 60 Vbeta and 13 Jbeta. The assay was immunoSEQ multiplex PCR, and TCRdb's table has in-frame clones only and misses some. The table records over 50,000 clones, around 92% of them present only once. The sequencing sample was made of PBMCs. These receptor sequences come from a man between 25 and 39 years old in good health and CMV-seropositive.

The chain links TRBV28 to TRBJ1-1, with D perhaps matching TRBD1 (6 bases). Germline assignment: CDR1 MDHEN and CDR2 SYDVKM. Trimming stripped 5 bases from V and 8 bases from J, with 9 bases between. The CDR3 runs to 11 residues. The CDR3 DNA follows: TGTGCCAGCAGTGTCGGGACAGAAGCTTTCTTT. Protein product: CASSVGTEAFF.

V gene TRBV5-1 combines with J gene TRBJ1-3, with TRBD1 matching 9 bases. In germline, CDR1 is SGHRS, CDR2 YFSETQ. V gave up 4 bases and J gave up 8 bases; unmatched junction bases: 10. There are 15 residues in the CDR3. CDR3 residues: CASSPERQGEDTIYF. The CDR3 region has the DNA TGCGCCAGCAGCCCGGAACGACAGGGGGAGGACACCATATATTTT. The full variable domain, its missing parts supplied by reference TRBV5-1 and TRBJ1-3, is KAGVTQTPRYLIKTRGQQVTLSCSPISGHRSVSWYQQTPGQGLQFLFEYFSETQRNKGNFPGRFSGRQFSNSRSEMNVSTLELGDSALYLCASSPERQGEDTIYFGEGSWLTVV.

J is TRBJ1-1 and V is TRBV19; D gene ambiguous. The CDR3 is 12 amino acids. CDR1 is LNHDA, CDR2 SQIVND, per germline (reference sequence). V gave up 3 bases and J gave up 6 bases, with 8 bases separating them. Written as DNA, the CDR3 is TGTGCCAGTAGTATGGGAGGCGCTGAAGCTTTCTTT. Protein sequence: CASSMGGAEAFF.

This clone is a singleton in its sample. This rearrangement joins TRBV27 to TRBJ1-6, with D tentatively TRBD1 (5 bases). The CDR3 is made up of 14 amino acids. V was trimmed by 4 bases and J by 5 bases, leaving 9 bases between them. Per the germline V gene, CDR1 is MNHEY and CDR2 is SMNVEV (reference sequence). In DNA form, the CDR3 reads TGTGCCAGCAGTTCCCGACAGCATAATTCACCCCTCCACTTT. It specifies CASSSRQHNSPLHF.

The chain links TRBV19 to TRBJ1-4; D gene unclear. Germline CDR1 is LNHDA and CDR2 is SQIVND (reference sequence). Trimming shortened V by 1 base and J by 11 bases, and 8 bases separated the two germline ends. The CDR3 is made up of 12 amino acids. The CDR3 coding sequence is TGTGCCAGTAGTATAGGGAGCGGTAAACTGTTTTTT. Protein sequence: CASSIGSGKLFF.

J is TRBJ2-2 and V is TRBV27, with 11 nucleotides matching TRBD2. CDR1 is MNHEY and CDR2 is SMNVEV in the germline V gene (reference sequence). This CDR3 contains 16 residues. V dropped 6 bases and J dropped 3; count of bases not matched to a gene: 6. The CDR3 nucleotides are TGTGCCAGCAGATCTACTAGCGGGAGTGACACCGGGGAGCTGTTTTTT. It translates to CASRSTSGSDTGELFF.

The V and J genes are TRBV28 and TRBJ1-6, with a tentative D call TRBD1 (5 bases). Between the trimmed V and J ends, which lost 6 bases and 5 bases, there was a span of 17 bases. This CDR3 has 16 amino acids. Per germline, CDR1 MDHEN and CDR2 SYDVKM. The CDR3 spells CASRLGLILDNSPLHF. In DNA, the CDR3 is TGTGCCAGCAGATTGGGGCTGATTTTGGATAATTCACCCCTCCACTTT.

V is TRBV15 and J is TRBJ2-2; D may be TRBD2 (6 bases). Looked up from germline, CDR1 is LNHNV and CDR2 is YYDKDF (reference sequence). Trimming stripped 0 bases from V and 4 bases from J, with 15 bases between. The CDR3 totals 17 residues. In DNA form, the CDR3 reads TGTGCCACCAGCAGAGATAAGGGACTTAGGAGCACCGGGGAGCTGTTTTTT. Encoded protein: CATSRDKGLRSTGELFF. The whole variable domain, remainder taken from reference TRBV15 and TRBJ2-2, is DAMVIQNPRYQVTQFGKPVTLSCSQTLNHNVMYWYQQKSSQAPKLLFHYYDKDFNNEADTPDNFQSRRPNTSFCFLDIRSPGLGDTAMYLCATSRDKGLRSTGELFFGEGSRLTVL.

The chain links TRBV29-1 to TRBJ1-2, with D hard to call. The germline CDR1 and CDR2 sequences are SQVTM and ANQGSEA. The length of the CDR3 is 11 residues. The germline V and J ends were trimmed by 2 bases and 8 bases, with 9 bases remaining between them. The CDR3 DNA sequence: TGCAGCGTTGAACGTCAGTTAGGCTACACCTTC. Amino acid sequence: CSVERQLGYTF.

V usage is TRBV5-1 and J usage is TRBJ1-2; TRBD1 agrees at 7 bases. Germline V gene sequence: CDR1 SGHRS, CDR2 YFSETQ. CDR3 size: 14 residues. The V gene end was trimmed by 4 bases and the J gene end by 4 bases; junction bases not matched to a gene: 7. Here the CDR3 reads CASSPGTVGYGYTF. CDR3 nucleotides: TGCGCCAGCAGCCCCGGGACAGTAGGCTATGGCTACACCTTC. The full variable domain, in which reference TRBV5-1 and TRBJ1-2 provide the parts outside the CDR3, is KAGVTQTPRYLIKTRGQQVTLSCSPISGHRSVSWYQQTPGQGLQFLFEYFSETQRNKGNFPGRFSGRQFSNSRSEMNVSTLELGDSALYLCASSPGTVGYGYTFGSGTRLTVV.

This clone occurred once. The chain recombines TRBV28 with TRBJ1-4; 7 bases agree with TRBD1. This CDR3 comprises 15 residues. CDR1 and CDR2 from the germline V gene are MDHEN and SYDVKM. Trimming removed 2 bases from V and 12 bases from J; junction bases left unmatched: 12. This CDR3 reads CASSLAGMTGSQLFF. The CDR3 DNA is TGTGCCAGCAGTTTAGCCGGGATGACAGGGAGTCAACTGTTTTTT.

V usage is TRBV6-6 and J usage is TRBJ1-5, with 7 bases identical to TRBD1. The length of the CDR3 is 14 residues. After removal of 6 bases from V and 3 bases from J, the junction contained 5 bases not matched to a gene. Looked up from germline, CDR1 is MNHNY and CDR2 is SVGAGI (reference sequence). In nucleotides, the CDR3 is TGTGCCAGCAGGACTGGGACAGTCAATCAGCCCCAGCATTTT. Protein: CASRTGTVNQPQHF.

This clone was recorded once. The chain carries TRBV5-5 and TRBJ2-2; 9 nucleotides agree with TRBD1. The germline V gene has CDR1 SGHKS and CDR2 YYEKEE (reference sequence). With 0 bases clipped from V and 5 bases from J, the junction kept 17 bases outside the gene matches. This CDR3 region has 20 residues. DNA for the CDR3: TGTGCCAGCAGCTTGGGTTCGAACCGGCCGGGACAGGGAGTGACCGGGGAGCTGTTTTTT. Amino acid sequence: CASSLGSNRPGQGVTGELFF.

The genes are TRBV15 and TRBJ2-5; 8 bases line up with TRBD2. The CDR3 is 16 residues long. V lost 3 bases to trimming and J lost 5 bases; unmatched junction nucleotides: 11. Germline V gene data show CDR1 as LNHNV and CDR2 as YYDKDF (reference sequence). CDR3 nucleotide sequence: TGTGCCACCAGCAGCTTGGCGTCGGGAGGGCGGGAGACCCAGTACTTC. Its translation is CATSSLASGGRETQYF. The whole variable domain, filled in from reference TRBV15 and TRBJ2-5, reads DAMVIQNPRYQVTQFGKPVTLSCSQTLNHNVMYWYQQKSSQAPKLLFHYYDKDFNNEADTPDNFQSRRPNTSFCFLDIRSPGLGDTAMYLCATSSLASGGRETQYFGPGTRLLVL.

For the CDR3, the DNA is TGTGCCAGCAGTGACGGGATAGCGGGATACGTTGAGCAGTTCTTC. The encoded protein is CASSDGIAGYVEQFF. The chain carries TRBV6-1 and TRBJ2-1; 8 nucleotides agree with TRBD2. CDR3 length equals 15 residues. The germline V gene encodes CDR1 MNHNS and CDR2 SASEGT. Trimming took 3 bases from V and 9 from J; bases not matched to a gene: 10.

The gene calls are TRBV9 and TRBJ2-7, with TRBD2 matching over 7 bases. V gave up 0 bases and J gave up 3 bases; unmatched junction bases: 6. The CDR3 has 15 amino acids. In germline, CDR1 is SGDLS, CDR2 YYNGEE. The CDR3 protein is CASSVAPSSGYEQYF. The CDR3 DNA follows: TGTGCCAGCAGCGTAGCCCCGTCTAGCGGCTACGAGCAGTACTTC.

J is TRBJ2-3 and V is TRBV5-6; 11 bases agree with TRBD2. Germline CDR1 is SGHDT and CDR2 is YYEEEE. CDR3 length: 19 amino acids. V dropped 3 bases and J dropped 2; count of bases not matched to a gene: 14. The CDR3 here is CASSYGTLGLAGVTDTQYF. The CDR3 DNA reads TGTGCCAGCAGCTATGGGACCCTCGGACTAGCGGGCGTCACAGATACGCAGTATTTT.

The rearrangement links TRBV7-2 to TRBJ2-3; D perhaps matches TRBD2 (6 bases). Trimming cost V 5 bases and J 2 bases, with 20 bases left between them. CDR3 length: 17 amino acids. The germline V gene has CDR1 SGHTA and CDR2 FQGNSA. The CDR3: CASSPWDSLDYTDTQYF. CDR3 DNA: TGTGCCAGCAGCCCCTGGGACTCCTTAGATTACACAGATACGCAGTATTTT.

This chain joins TRBV6-4 and TRBJ2-1, with 7 positions matching TRBD1. Per germline, CDR1 MRHNA and CDR2 SNTAGT. This CDR3 spans 15 amino acids. V shed 2 bases, J shed 3 bases, and the junction held 4 bases outside the gene matches. The CDR3 region is CASSDGPGGYNEQFF. Here the CDR3 DNA reads TGTGCCAGCAGTGACGGCCCAGGGGGCTACAATGAGCAGTTCTTC.

This chain uses TRBV5-6 with TRBJ1-6; possible D gene TRBD1, 5 bases. V shed 3 bases and J shed 7 bases, with 14 bases lying between them. This CDR3 has 15 residues. Per germline, CDR1 SGHDT and CDR2 YYEEEE. The CDR3 sequence: CASSYTPTENSPLHF. The CDR3 DNA reads as TGTGCCAGCAGCTACACTCCGACAGAAAATTCACCCCTCCACTTT.